This is a list of T cell receptor beta chains from one sample in a study of CD8 T cells in Susac syndrome. TCRdb re-called the immunoSEQ multiplex PCR reads through MiXCR, storing one row per CDR3 protein. Of more than 150,000 distinct CDR3 sequences listed, 85% to 95% were seen once; the top ten hold 0.16%. Material: CD4+ T cells from PBMCs. The receptors stem from a human donor with Susac syndrome. The CDR3 runs from the conserved cysteine through the conserved F or W. The order of the fields is clone size, V gene, J gene, D gene, CDR3 DNA, CDR3 protein. A D gene is named only where the DNA matches it firmly. Clone size appears in some rows only: once, few, many, or a class for an expanded clone.

>.|TRBV20-1|TRBJ2-7|.
TGCAGTGCACTCGACGACTACGAGCAGTACTTC
CSALDDYEQYF
>.|TRBV3-1|TRBJ2-5|.
TGTGCCAGCAGCCTGAGGTGGGAGTGGGAAGAGACCCAGTACTTC
CASSLRWEWEETQYF
>.|TRBV20-1|TRBJ2-5|.
TGCAGTGCCATAACGGGGGCCCAAGAGACCCAGTACTTC
CSAITGAQETQYF
>.|TRBV21-1|TRBJ1-2|.
TGTGCCAGCAGCAAGCATCGACAACTAAGGGGCTACACCTTC
CASSKHRQLRGYTF
>once|TRBV29-1|TRBJ2-6|TRBD1
TGCAGCGTAGAATTAGACAGGGCGTCTGGGGCCAACGTCCTGACTTTC
CSVELDRASGANVLTF
>.|TRBV12-3/TRBV12-4|TRBJ2-2|.
TGTGCCAGCAGTTCCACAGGGAATCGGGCCGGGGAGCTGTTTTTT
CASSSTGNRAGELFF
>.|TRBV23-1|TRBJ1-5|TRBD1
TGCGCCAGCAGTCAATCTGACAGGGGACAGATGTTTAGCAATCAGCCCCAGCATTTT
CASSQSDRGQMFSNQPQHF
>.|TRBV29-1|TRBJ2-5|.
TGCAGCGTTGAAGTGACCGGGGAAGAGACCCAGTACTTC
CSVEVTGEETQYF
>.|TRBV2|TRBJ2-5|TRBD1
TGTGCCAGCAGGGGAGACAGGGCCGAGACCCAGTACTTC
CASRGDRAETQYF
>.|TRBV11-2|TRBJ1-1|.
TGTGCCAGCAGCTTAGGGGGTGTGAACACTGAAGCTTTCTTT
CASSLGGVNTEAFF
>medium-sized|TRBV12-3/TRBV12-4|TRBJ2-5|.
TGTGCCAGCAGCTTGGGGGAGACCCAGTACTTC
CASSLGETQYF
>.|TRBV29-1|TRBJ1-2|.
TGCAGCGTCTGGGGGGATGGCTACACCTTC
CSVWGDGYTF
>.|TRBV7-9|TRBJ1-5|TRBD1
TGTGCCAGCAGCACCGGGACAGGGGGTGGCAATCAGCCCCAGCATTTT
CASSTGTGGGNQPQHF
>.|TRBV23-1|TRBJ2-6|.
TGCGCCAGCAGTCACCCCTACTCGGGTTCTGGGGCCAACGTCCTGACTTTC
CASSHPYSGSGANVLTF
>.|TRBV6-6|TRBJ2-5|.
TGTGCCACCGGGGCCGAAGAGACCCAGTACTTC
CATGAEETQYF
>.|TRBV7-8|TRBJ1-5|TRBD1
TGTGCCAGCAGCCCCTCGGGTTGGGGACAGGGTCCGAATCAGCCCCAGCATTTT
CASSPSGWGQGPNQPQHF
>once|TRBV9|TRBJ2-7|TRBD2
TGTGCCAGCAGCGTGGCGGGGGGGCCCTACGAGCAGTACTTC
CASSVAGGPYEQYF
>.|TRBV29-1|TRBJ2-3|TRBD2
TGCAGCGTTGAGCGTCGGGGGGCAGATACGCAGTATTTT
CSVERRGADTQYF
>.|TRBV20-1|TRBJ1-2|TRBD1
TGCAGTGCTAGACCGACAGGGACTTATGGCTACACCTTC
CSARPTGTYGYTF
>.|TRBV24-1|TRBJ2-3|.
TGTGCCACCATGGGACCCATCGGTACGCAGTATTTT
CATMGPIGTQYF
>.|TRBV18|TRBJ2-7|TRBD1
TGTGCCAGCTCCCGAATGGGACAGGGCGAGAACGAGCAGTACTTC
CASSRMGQGENEQYF
>once|TRBV21-1|TRBJ1-2|.
TGTGCCAGCAGCAAAGGAATCGGCAGCCCTAACTATGGCTACACCTTC
CASSKGIGSPNYGYTF
>.|TRBV24-1|TRBJ2-2|.
TGTGCCACCAGTGACCCGACACCTAAGCCCGGGGAGCTGTTTTTT
CATSDPTPKPGELFF
>.|TRBV12-3/TRBV12-4|TRBJ2-5|.
TGTGCCAGCCAGGAAGGGGAGACCCAGTACTTC
CASQEGETQYF
>once|TRBV15|TRBJ2-7|TRBD1
TGTGCCACCGCCAGCAACAGGGGGGCCTACGAGCAGTACTTC
CATASNRGAYEQYF
>.|TRBV20-1|TRBJ1-2|.
TGCAGTGCTGGGTCGCCTACGGATGGCTACACCTTC
CSAGSPTDGYTF